This TCR beta chain was captured in a study of cytomegalovirus exposure and HLA in healthy donors. This clone was picked up one time. V lost 4 bases and J lost 4, with 17 bases in between. Germline CDR1 is SGHRS and CDR2 is YFSETQ. The CDR3 spans 15 residues. With 60 Vbeta and 13 Jbeta primers, the PCR was carried out. Measured with immunoSEQ multiplex PCR; TCRdb has only the in-frame clones, and not every one. The sample records 150,000 or so clones, approximately 85% being singletons. The TCR sequence derives from a man aged 18 to 30 in good health and CMV-seropositive. Specimen: PBMCs. The J gene is TRBJ1-2, the V gene TRBV5-1; D possibly corresponds to TRBD1 (5 bases). Here the CDR3 reads CASSRTSSGPYGYTF. The CDR3, as DNA: TGCGCCAGCAGCCGGACCTCGTCAGGGCCCTATGGCTACACCTTC.